This T cell receptor beta chain was retrieved from a study of T cell responses to AZD1222 COVID-19 vaccine. General study findings and limits: Among the donors, most were white British and more were female, and clonal diversity was possibly underestimated. AZD1222 recipients seropositive at baseline numbered only five to seven. Compared with day 0, the breadth and depth of the Spike-specific TCR repertoire rose significantly after two doses of AZD1222.

Second-dose intervals of approximately 4 or approximately 12 weeks were pooled. Using immunoSEQ multiplex PCR, the repertoire was profiled, and TCRdb retains in-frame clones only, with some absent. Of approximately 21,000 clones in the sample, 84% were seen once. V lost 3 bases and J lost 0, with 6 bases in between. The germline CDR1 and CDR2 sequences are MNHNS and SASEGT. The CDR3 loop spans 14 amino acids. This clone was seen only a few times. Its antigen is undetermined. The same CDR3 arises from other DNA sequences in this sample as well. This clonotype was sampled from an adult who received the AZD1222 COVID-19 vaccine. The V and J genes are TRBV6-1 and TRBJ1-3; D is unresolved. This specimen consisted of peripheral blood, obtained 28 days after the second AZD1222 dose. CDR3 sequence (DNA): TGTGCCAGCAGTGACGGAATCTCTGGAAACACCATATATTTT. Protein: CASSDGISGNTIYF.